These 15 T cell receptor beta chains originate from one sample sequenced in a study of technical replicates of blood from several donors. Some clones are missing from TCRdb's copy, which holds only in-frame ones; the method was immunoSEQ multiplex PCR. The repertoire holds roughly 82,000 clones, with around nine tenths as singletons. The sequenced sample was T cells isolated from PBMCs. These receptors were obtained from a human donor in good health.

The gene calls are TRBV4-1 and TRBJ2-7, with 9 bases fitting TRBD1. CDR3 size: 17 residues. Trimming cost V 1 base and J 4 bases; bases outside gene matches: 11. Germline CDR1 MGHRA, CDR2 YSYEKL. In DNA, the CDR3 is TGCGCCAGCAGCCAAGGGTACGACAGGGGGTATACTTACGAGCAGTACTTC. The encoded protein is CASSQGYDRGYTYEQYF.

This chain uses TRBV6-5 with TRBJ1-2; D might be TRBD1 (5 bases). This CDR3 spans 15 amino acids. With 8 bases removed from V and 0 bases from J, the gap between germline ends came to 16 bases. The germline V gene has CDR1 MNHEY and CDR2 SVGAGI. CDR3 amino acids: CASGFFGAANYGYTF. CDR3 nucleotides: TGTGCCAGCGGGTTTTTTGGGGCAGCTAACTATGGCTACACCTTC.

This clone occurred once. The CDR3 nucleotides read TGTGCCAGCAAATCGGGACAGGGGGAGCAGTACTTC. Translated, it gives CASKSGQGEQYF. J is TRBJ2-7 and V is TRBV6-5; 10 positions match TRBD1. V trimming: 7 bases; J trimming: 7 bases; junction bases outside the gene matches: 4. The CDR3 length is 12 residues. The germline V gene has CDR1 MNHEY and CDR2 SVGAGI.

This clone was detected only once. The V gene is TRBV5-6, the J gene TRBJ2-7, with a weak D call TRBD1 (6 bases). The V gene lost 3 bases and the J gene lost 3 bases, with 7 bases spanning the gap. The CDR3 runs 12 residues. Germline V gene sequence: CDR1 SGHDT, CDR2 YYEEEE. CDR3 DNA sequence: TGTGCCAGCAGCTGGGACAACTACGAGCAGTACTTC. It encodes CASSWDNYEQYF.

The CDR3: CASSEVESSYNEQFF. The CDR3 nucleotides are TGTGCCAGCAGTGAAGTAGAAAGCTCCTACAATGAGCAGTTCTTC. The chain couples TRBV6-1 to TRBJ2-1; D remains ambiguous. CDR1 is MNHNS and CDR2 is SASEGT in the germline V gene. V lost 1 base and J 0 bases, leaving 7 bases between the germline ends. The CDR3 loop spans 15 amino acids.

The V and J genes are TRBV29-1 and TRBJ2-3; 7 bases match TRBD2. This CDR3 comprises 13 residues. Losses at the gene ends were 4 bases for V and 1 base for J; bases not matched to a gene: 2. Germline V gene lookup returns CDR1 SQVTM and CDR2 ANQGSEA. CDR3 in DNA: TGCAGCGTTGGTCTAGCGGGCACAGATACGCAGTATTTT. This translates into CSVGLAGTDTQYF.

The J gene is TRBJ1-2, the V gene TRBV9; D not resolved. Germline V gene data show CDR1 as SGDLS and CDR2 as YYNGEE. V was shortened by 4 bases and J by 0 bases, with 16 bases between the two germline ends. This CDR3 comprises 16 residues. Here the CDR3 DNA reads TGTGCCAGCAGCCCCCCGACGGGAGAAGCTAACTATGGCTACACCTTC. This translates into CASSPPTGEANYGYTF. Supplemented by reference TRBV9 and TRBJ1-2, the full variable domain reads DSGVTQTPKHLITATGQRVTLRCSPRSGDLSVYWYQQSLDQGLQFLIQYYNGEERAKGNILERFSAQQFPDLHSELNLSSLELGDSALYFCASSPPTGEANYGYTFGSGTRLTVV.

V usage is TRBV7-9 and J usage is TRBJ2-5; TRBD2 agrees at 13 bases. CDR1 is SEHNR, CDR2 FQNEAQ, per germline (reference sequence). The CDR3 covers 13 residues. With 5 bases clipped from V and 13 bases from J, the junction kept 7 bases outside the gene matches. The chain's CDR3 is CASSPTSGRPLYF. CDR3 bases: TGTGCCAGCAGCCCGACTAGCGGGAGGCCCTTGTACTTC.

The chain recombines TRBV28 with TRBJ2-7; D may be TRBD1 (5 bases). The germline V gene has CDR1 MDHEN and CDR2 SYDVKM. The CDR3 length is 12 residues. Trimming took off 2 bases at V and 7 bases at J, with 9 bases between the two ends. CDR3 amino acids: CASSLTGREQYF. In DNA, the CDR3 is TGTGCCAGCAGTTTAACAGGCCGGGAGCAGTACTTC.

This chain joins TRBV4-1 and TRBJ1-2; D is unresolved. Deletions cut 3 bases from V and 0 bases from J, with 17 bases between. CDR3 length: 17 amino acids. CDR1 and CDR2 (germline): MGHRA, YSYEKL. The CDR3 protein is CASSHIVGVGSNYGYTF. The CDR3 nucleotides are TGCGCCAGCAGCCATATTGTAGGAGTAGGTTCTAACTATGGCTACACCTTC.

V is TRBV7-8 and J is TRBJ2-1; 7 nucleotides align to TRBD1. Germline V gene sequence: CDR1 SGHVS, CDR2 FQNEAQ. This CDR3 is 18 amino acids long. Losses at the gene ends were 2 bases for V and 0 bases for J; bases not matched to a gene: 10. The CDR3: CASSLSGQTSISYNEQFF. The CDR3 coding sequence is TGTGCCAGCAGCTTATCGGGACAGACAAGCATCTCCTACAATGAGCAGTTCTTC.

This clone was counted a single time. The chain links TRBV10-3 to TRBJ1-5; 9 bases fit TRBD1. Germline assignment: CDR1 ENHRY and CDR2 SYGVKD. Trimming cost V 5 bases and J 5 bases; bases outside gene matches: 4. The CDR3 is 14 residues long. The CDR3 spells CAISPRQGDQPQHF. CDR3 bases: TGTGCCATCAGTCCTAGACAGGGGGATCAGCCCCAGCATTTT.

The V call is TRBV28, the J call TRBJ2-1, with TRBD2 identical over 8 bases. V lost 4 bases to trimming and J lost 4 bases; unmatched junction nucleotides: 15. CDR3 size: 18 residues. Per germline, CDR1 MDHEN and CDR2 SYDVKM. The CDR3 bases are TGTGCCAGCAGTTCCATACTAGCGGACGTGACTTATTACAATGAGCAGTTCTTC. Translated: CASSSILADVTYYNEQFF.

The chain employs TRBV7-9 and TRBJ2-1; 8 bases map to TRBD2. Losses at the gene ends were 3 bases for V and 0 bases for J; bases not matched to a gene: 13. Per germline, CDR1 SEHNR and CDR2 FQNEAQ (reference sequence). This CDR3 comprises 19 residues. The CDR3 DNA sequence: TGTGCCAGCAGCTTCCGTAGCGGGGATGTTTCCTCCTCCTACAATGAGCAGTTCTTC. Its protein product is CASSFRSGDVSSSYNEQFF.

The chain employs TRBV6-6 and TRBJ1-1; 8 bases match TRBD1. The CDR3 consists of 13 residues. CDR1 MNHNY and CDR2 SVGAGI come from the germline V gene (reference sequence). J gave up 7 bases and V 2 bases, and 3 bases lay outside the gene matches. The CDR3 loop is CASSYNDRGEAFF. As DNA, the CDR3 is TGTGCCAGCAGTTACAACGACAGGGGTGAAGCTTTCTTT.